This T cell receptor beta chain was sequenced for a study of multiple sclerosis patients with progressive multifocal leukoencephalopathy. This CDR3 is 13 amino acids long. The V end was cut by 1 base, the J end by 5 bases, with 8 bases between. CDR1 and CDR2 from the germline V gene are SGHVS and FQNEAQ. Described time point: time of PML onset. PML in natalizumab-treated patients developed after between about 16 and 56 months of natalizumab therapy. All patients had prior interferon beta, and all PML patients were female. Method: immunoSEQ multiplex PCR; TCRdb's copy keeps in-frame clones and lacks some. Here the sample spans 25,000 to 35,000 clones, roughly 90% being singletons.

Sequences were derived from PBMCs, sampled from a patient treated with natalizumab. V usage is TRBV7-8 and J usage is TRBJ2-5; D is undetermined. This TCR was recovered from a human donor with progressive multifocal leukoencephalopathy. In DNA form, the CDR3 reads TGTGCCAGCAGCTTAGGGAATGTCGAGACCCAGTACTTC. Protein: CASSLGNVETQYF.